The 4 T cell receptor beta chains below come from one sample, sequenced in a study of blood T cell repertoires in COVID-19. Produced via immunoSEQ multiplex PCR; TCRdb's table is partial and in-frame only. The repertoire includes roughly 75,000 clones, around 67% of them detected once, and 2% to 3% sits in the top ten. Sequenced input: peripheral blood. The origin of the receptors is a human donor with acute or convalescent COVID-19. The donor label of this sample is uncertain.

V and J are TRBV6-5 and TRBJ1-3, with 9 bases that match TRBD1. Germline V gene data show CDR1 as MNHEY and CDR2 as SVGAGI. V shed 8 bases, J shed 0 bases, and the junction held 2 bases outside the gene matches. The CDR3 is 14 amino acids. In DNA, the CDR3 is TGTGCCAGCCACAGGGGGCCCTCTGGAAACACCATATATTTT. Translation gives CASHRGPSGNTIYF.

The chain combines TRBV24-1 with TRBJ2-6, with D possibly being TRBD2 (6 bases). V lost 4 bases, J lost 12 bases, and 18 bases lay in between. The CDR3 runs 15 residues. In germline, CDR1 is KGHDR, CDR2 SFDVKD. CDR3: CATSDPSSGVSVLTF. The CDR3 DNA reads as TGTGCCACCAGTGACCCTTCGTCGGGGGTATCCGTCCTGACTTTC.

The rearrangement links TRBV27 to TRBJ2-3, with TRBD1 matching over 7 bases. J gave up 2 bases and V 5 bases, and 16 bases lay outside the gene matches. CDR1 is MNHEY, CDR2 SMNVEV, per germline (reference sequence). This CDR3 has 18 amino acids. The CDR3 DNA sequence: TGTGCCAGCAGTCGTATCAAACTCCGGGACAGTTCCACAGATACGCAGTATTTT. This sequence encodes CASSRIKLRDSSTDTQYF.

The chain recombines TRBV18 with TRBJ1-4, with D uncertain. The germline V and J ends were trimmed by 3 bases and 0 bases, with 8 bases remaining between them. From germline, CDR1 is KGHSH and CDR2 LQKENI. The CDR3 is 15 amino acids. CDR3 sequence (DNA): TGTGCCAGCTCACCGAGGGATGCAACTAATGAAAAACTGTTTTTT. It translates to CASSPRDATNEKLFF. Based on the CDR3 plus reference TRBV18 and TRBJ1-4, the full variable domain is NAGVMQNPRHLVRRRGQEARLRCSPMKGHSHVYWYRQLPEEGLKFMVYLQKENIIDESGMPKERFSAEFPKEGPSILRIQQVVRGDSAAYFCASSPRDATNEKLFFGSGTQLSVL.